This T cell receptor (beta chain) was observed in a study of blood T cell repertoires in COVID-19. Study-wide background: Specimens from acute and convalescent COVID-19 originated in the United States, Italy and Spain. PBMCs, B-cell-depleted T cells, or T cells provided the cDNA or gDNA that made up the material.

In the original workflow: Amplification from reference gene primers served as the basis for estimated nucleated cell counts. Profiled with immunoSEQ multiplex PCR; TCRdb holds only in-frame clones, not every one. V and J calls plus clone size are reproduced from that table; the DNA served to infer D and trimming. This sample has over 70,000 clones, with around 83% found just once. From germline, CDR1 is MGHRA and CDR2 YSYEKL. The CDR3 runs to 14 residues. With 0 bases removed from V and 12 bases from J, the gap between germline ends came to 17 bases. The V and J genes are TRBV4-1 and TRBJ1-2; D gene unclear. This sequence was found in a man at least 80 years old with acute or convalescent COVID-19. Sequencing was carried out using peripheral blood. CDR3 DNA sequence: TGCGCCAGCAGCCAAGATGAAGGGTATAGGAGGAACACCTTC. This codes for CASSQDEGYRRNTF.